The clone carrying this T cell receptor (beta chain) appeared a few times. No antigen is known for it. This record belongs to a study of beta chain features in type 1 diabetes. Overall study: Patients shared similar age, gender and cell yields with healthy donors. Overall study results and limits: In all four CD4+ subsets, TCRB CDR3 length was significantly, moderately reduced in type 1 diabetes.

Expressed TCRB transcripts were sequenced because the isolated RNA had all been reverse transcribed beforehand. The assay was immunoSEQ multiplex PCR, and TCRdb's table has in-frame clones only and misses some. The table records roughly 130,000 clones, about 16% of them present only once. V was shortened by 0 bases and J by 5 bases, with 11 bases between the two germline ends. The CDR3 is 14 residues long. Germline V gene lookup returns CDR1 SGHRS and CDR2 YFSETQ. The chain carries TRBV5-1 and TRBJ2-5; tentative D call: TRBD1 (6 bases). This TCR derives from a man in his thirties or forties with type 1 diabetes. Sample: central memory CD4+ T cells from blood. The CDR3 loop is CASSLAQGFETQYF. The CDR3 DNA reads TGCGCCAGCAGCTTGGCCCAGGGGTTTGAGACCCAGTACTTC.